The rows below give T cell receptor beta chains drawn from one sample of a study of blood T cells in healthy people across ages. Each CDR3 protein is one row after TCRdb ran MiXCR on the 5' RACE reads. Among some 930,000 distinct CDR3 sequences listed, roughly 29% were seen once. The sample was also reused in another study, on T cells of mothers and their children.

The sequenced sample consisted of blood. The receptors come from a woman aged 40 to 50 in good health. Both conserved end residues are part of each CDR3. A D gene is named only where the DNA matches it firmly. Clone size is stated in some rows and not others, as once, few, many or a class when expanded.

TRBV2	TRBJ2-5	few	-	TGTGCCAGCAGTGAACGGGGTTGGGGGGAGACCCAGTACTTC	CASSERGWGETQYF
TRBV5-1	TRBJ1-6	many	-	TGTGCCAGCAGTTTAGCTGGGAGCTCCTATAATTCACCCCTCCACTTT	CASSLAGSSYNSPLHF
TRBV12-3/TRBV12-4	TRBJ1-1	-	-	TGTGCCAGCAGTCCTCGACAGGTGAGAGGGACTGAAGCTTTCTTT	CASSPRQVRGTEAFF
TRBV7-2	TRBJ2-5	-	TRBD2	TGTGCCAGCAGTCTAGCGGGGGGGAACTACGGGCAGTACTTC	CASSLAGGNYGQYF
TRBV28	TRBJ2-5	-	-	TGTGCCAGCAGTAGAGTTTGGGAGGCGGTACTGAAGGAGACCCAGTACTTC	CASSRVWEAVLKETQYF
TRBV2	TRBJ2-2	many	TRBD2	TGTGCCAGCAATAGACTAGCGGGGAACACCGGGGAGCTGTTTTTT	CASNRLAGNTGELFF
TRBV30	TRBJ1-4	-	-	TGTGCCTACCAATCCTACGGTAGCGAAAAACTGTTTTTT	CAYQSYGSEKLFF
TRBV10-3	TRBJ1-4	many	-	TGTGCCATCAGTGACCCGGACAAATCCGGAAAACTGTTTTTT	CAISDPDKSGKLFF
TRBV4-2	TRBJ2-7	many	-	TGTGCCAGCAGACAGGCCGCCAGGGCAGCCTACGAGCAGTACTTC	CASRQAARAAYEQYF
TRBV12-3/TRBV12-4	TRBJ1-1	-	TRBD1	TGTGCCAGCAGAGAACCAGGGGGCGCCCCTGAAGCTTTCTTT	CASREPGGAPEAFF
TRBV24-1	TRBJ2-3	-	TRBD2	TGTGCCACCAGTGATTTGACGTCGGGAGGGGGCACAGATACGCAGTATTTT	CATSDLTSGGGTDTQYF
TRBV10-3	TRBJ2-1	-	-	TGTGCAGTCCGGGAAGGGGGGGACTACAATGAGCAGTTCTTC	CAVREGGDYNEQFF
TRBV7-2	TRBJ2-1	many	-	TGTGCCAGCAGCTTTACCCGGGCGAGAAGTGAGCAGTTCTTC	CASSFTRARSEQFF
TRBV7-3	TRBJ2-1	many	TRBD2	TGTGCCAGCAGTTCTGCTAGCGGGGGGTACAATGAGCAGTTCTTC	CASSSASGGYNEQFF
TRBV7-9	TRBJ1-2	-	-	TGTGCCGGCAGCTTATCCGACTATGGCTACACCTTC	CAGSLSDYGYTF
TRBV20-1	TRBJ2-1	few	TRBD2	TGCAGTGCTAGGGTGACTAGCGGGGGCAACAATGAGCAGTTCTTC	CSARVTSGGNNEQFF
TRBV6-5	TRBJ1-1	many	-	TGTGCCGTCAAGGGTTCGGGTTCGGGTACTGAAGCTTTCTTT	CAVKGSGSGTEAFF
TRBV5-5	TRBJ1-1	-	TRBD1	TGTGGCAGCAGCCCAGGGACAGGAGGGGCTTTCTTT	CGSSPGTGGAFF
TRBV2	TRBJ2-5	-	-	TGTGCCAGCAGTGACGGGCCTCCGAGAGAGACCCAGTACTTC	CASSDGPPRETQYF
TRBV5-1	TRBJ2-3	few	-	TGCGCCAGCAGCCTCTGGGACGTCACAGATACGCAGTATTTT	CASSLWDVTDTQYF
TRBV7-2	TRBJ1-1	-	-	TGTGCCAGCAACAACCCGAGGACTGGAGCTTTCTTT	CASNNPRTGAFF
TRBV10-2	TRBJ2-5	many	-	TGCGCCAGCAGTGAGAGAGAGACCCAGTACTTC	CASSERETQYF
TRBV12-3/TRBV12-4	TRBJ2-3	-	TRBD2	TGTGCCAGCACCCCTGGCGGGGGGGCAGATACGCAGTATTTT	CASTPGGGADTQYF
TRBV28	TRBJ1-6	-	-	TGTGCCAGCAGTTTGTGGGGGAACAATTCACCCCTCCACTTT	CASSLWGNNSPLHF
TRBV11-1	TRBJ1-1	-	-	TGTGCCAGCAGCTTATCCGGGCAGATGAACACTGAAGCTTTCTTT	CASSLSGQMNTEAFF
TRBV28	TRBJ2-5	-	-	TGTGCCAGCAGTCCACAAAGGTTGGGGTCAGTTGGGGTTCGGACCCAGTACTTC	CASSPQRLGSVGVRTQYF
TRBV7-9	TRBJ1-4	-	TRBD1	TGTGCCAGCAGCGCTCCCTCAGGGGGCTTGGGAAAACTGTTTTTT	CASSAPSGGLGKLFF
TRBV4-3	TRBJ1-4	few	-	TGCGCCAGCAGCCAAGTGGAGGGCGGAAACCCTAATGAAAAACTGTTTTTT	CASSQVEGGNPNEKLFF
TRBV7-2	TRBJ2-3	-	TRBD1	TGTGCCAGCAGCTTAGCTAGGACAGGCGCAGATACGCAGTATTTT	CASSLARTGADTQYF
TRBV29-1	TRBJ2-1	few	TRBD2	TGCAGCACCTCCGGGACTAGCGGGACCGATGAGCAGTTCTTC	CSTSGTSGTDEQFF
TRBV7-2	TRBJ2-1	many	-	TGTGCCAGCAGCTTAGTGGGGGGCTACAATGAGCAGTTCTTC	CASSLVGGYNEQFF
TRBV28	TRBJ1-5	-	-	TGTGCCAGCAGTCCCCCAGGGTCAAACAATCAGCCCCAGCATTTT	CASSPPGSNNQPQHF
TRBV18	TRBJ2-5	many	TRBD1	TGTGCCAGCTCACCGAGGGGACAGGGAGGAGAGACCCAGTACTTC	CASSPRGQGGETQYF
TRBV10-3	TRBJ2-7	many	-	TGTGCCATCCGTAGTAATCACTACGAGCAGTACTTC	CAIRSNHYEQYF
TRBV18	TRBJ2-7	-	TRBD1	TGTGCCAGCTCGTCTCTGGGGACAGGGAAATCCTACGAGCAGTACTTC	CASSSLGTGKSYEQYF
TRBV12-3/TRBV12-4	TRBJ1-5	-	-	TGTGCCAGCAGTGCGACAGGAACCCCTCAGCCCCAGCATTTT	CASSATGTPQPQHF
TRBV6-5	TRBJ2-6	many	-	TGTGCCAGCAGAGACGGAAGCTCTGGGGCCAACGTCCTGACTTTC	CASRDGSSGANVLTF
TRBV3-1	TRBJ1-2	few	-	TGTGCCAGCAGCCAGGATGGCCATGGCTACACCTTC	CASSQDGHGYTF
TRBV6-5	TRBJ2-7	many	-	TGTGCCAGCAGTTACTCAGGGGGCGGGAAAGACTCCGAGCAGTACTTC	CASSYSGGGKDSEQYF
TRBV3-1	TRBJ2-5	-	-	TGTGCCGGCAGCCAAGATGCAATGGGGGCCCAAGAGACCCAGTACTTC	CAGSQDAMGAQETQYF
TRBV7-2	TRBJ2-5	many	-	TGTGCCAGCAGCTACAGGGGAGGGCAAGAGACCCAGTACTTC	CASSYRGGQETQYF
TRBV9	TRBJ1-1	-	-	TGTGCCAGCAGCGTAAGGGCTGAGAACACTGAAGCTTTCTTT	CASSVRAENTEAFF
TRBV20-1	TRBJ2-7	-	-	TGCAGTGCTAGCGGGGGTGTCGTGGACGAGCAGTACTTC	CSASGGVVDEQYF
TRBV15	TRBJ1-2	-	-	TGTGCCACCAGCAGAGATCAGGTGGGGACGGCAGGGGGCTACACCTTC	CATSRDQVGTAGGYTF
TRBV7-9	TRBJ1-2	few	-	TGTGCCAGCAGCTTAGAGGCAGGAGGGGTTTCTAACTATGGCTACACCTTC	CASSLEAGGVSNYGYTF
TRBV5-1	TRBJ2-6	many	TRBD1	TGCGCCAGCAGCTTGTGTTGGGACAGGGAGAAAAACTCTCTCTCTGGGGCCAACGTCCTGACTTTC	CASSLCWDREKNSLSGANVLTF
TRBV20-1	TRBJ2-7	-	-	TGCAGTGCTAGGGGGCAGTCGCTCGAGCAGTACTTC	CSARGQSLEQYF
TRBV19	TRBJ2-3	few	TRBD1	TGTGCCAGCCAAAGGACAGGTCCTTCTTCAGATACGCAGTATTTT	CASQRTGPSSDTQYF
TRBV4-2	TRBJ2-4	many	-	TGTGCCAGCAGCCAAGAGGCTAGTGCAAACATTCAGTACTTC	CASSQEASANIQYF
TRBV9	TRBJ2-7	-	-	TGTGCCAGCAGCGTAGAGGACAGCTGGGAGCAGTACTTC	CASSVEDSWEQYF
TRBV21-1	TRBJ1-1	-	-	TGTGCCAGCAGCCTCCGGGAGAAAACACTGAACACTGAAGCTTTCTTT	CASSLREKTLNTEAFF
TRBV3-1	TRBJ1-5	many	-	TGCGCCAGCAGCCAAGATGGGGGTAATCAGCCCCAGCATTTT	CASSQDGGNQPQHF